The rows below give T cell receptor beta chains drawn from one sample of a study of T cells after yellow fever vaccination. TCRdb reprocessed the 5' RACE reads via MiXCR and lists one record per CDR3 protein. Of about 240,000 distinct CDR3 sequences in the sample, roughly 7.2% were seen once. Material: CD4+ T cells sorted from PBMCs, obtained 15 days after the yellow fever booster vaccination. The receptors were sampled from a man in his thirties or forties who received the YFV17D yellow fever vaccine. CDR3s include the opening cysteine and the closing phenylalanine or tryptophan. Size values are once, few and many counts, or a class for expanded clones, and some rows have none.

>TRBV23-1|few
CASSQSMSPHDSANTGELFF
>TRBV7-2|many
CASSLAVAYNEQFF
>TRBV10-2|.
CASGGRPTKQYF
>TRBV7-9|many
CASRFMKETQYF
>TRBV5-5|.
CASSLTDRWEETQYF
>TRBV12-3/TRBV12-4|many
CASSSSSGSRAEQYF
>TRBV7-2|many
CASSFVRDTEAFF
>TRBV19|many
CASSKTSGRKYNEQFF
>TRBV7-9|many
CASSIGGGLQETQYF
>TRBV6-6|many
CAVTENQYNEQFF
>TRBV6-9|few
CASGLGLAGVKTGELFF
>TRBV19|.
CASRVPQGVYGYTF
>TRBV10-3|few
CAISPGTALYEQYF
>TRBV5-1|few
CASSSLLSSSTGELFF
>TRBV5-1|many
CASSTISGKANTQYF
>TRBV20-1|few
CSARQGYRSPLHF
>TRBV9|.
CASSVGPHRGAGAPETQYF
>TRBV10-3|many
CAIRPGQLNTGELFF
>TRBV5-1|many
CASSLVETSGGSSYEQYF
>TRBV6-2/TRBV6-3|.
CASTPGSNQPQHF
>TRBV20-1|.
CSARDFPLTSNGYTF
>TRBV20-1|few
CSASNLPGSSPLHF
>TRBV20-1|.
CSASGQVVYEQYF
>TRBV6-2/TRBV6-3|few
CASSYGQGNTGELFF
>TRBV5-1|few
CASSAVPGAGTDTQYF
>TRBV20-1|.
CSAREAGGDKNIQYF
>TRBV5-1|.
CASSLEAHRSGHGYTF
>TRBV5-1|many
CASSLWSDGSGTQYF
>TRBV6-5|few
CASSKEGTAASPQHF
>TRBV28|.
CASGGLAGVVADTQYF
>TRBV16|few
CASSHGTGAYEQYF
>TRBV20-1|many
CSVGEGYYEQYF
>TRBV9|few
CASSVATRGLAGYHEQFF
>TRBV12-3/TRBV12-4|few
CASSLGDRRPQHF
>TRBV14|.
CASSQTLTYQETQYF
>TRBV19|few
CASRTGGSITGELFF
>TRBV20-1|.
CRPSGTGDWNEQFF
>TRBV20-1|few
CSARPAGEGDTQYF
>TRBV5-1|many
CASSLAGTKYEQFF
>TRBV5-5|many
CASSFGLAGQETQYF
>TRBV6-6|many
CASGRSNYEQYF
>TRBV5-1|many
CASSLDLPTEQYF
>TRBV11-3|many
CASSPNMNTEAFF
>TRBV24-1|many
CATSDSGQGSFAGYNEQFF
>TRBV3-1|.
CASSQRVAGEQFF
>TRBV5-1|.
CASSLVDPTDTQYF
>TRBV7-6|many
CASSSNHLDEQYF
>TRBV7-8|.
CASSLEGTAFNQPQHF
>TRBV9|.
CASNRTGGDHGYTF